This T cell receptor (beta chain) was documented in a study of blood T cell repertoires in COVID-19. About the research overall: The study drew acute and convalescent COVID-19 samples from the United States, Italy and Spain. In each case, the material was cDNA or gDNA derived from T cells, B-cell-depleted T cells, or PBMCs.

Clones were sequenced by immunoSEQ multiplex PCR, and TCRdb holds only the in-frame ones, with some missing. This sample has about 230,000 clones, with around 84% found just once. The V end was cut by 5 bases, the J end by 2 bases, with 10 bases between. Germline loops: CDR1 SGHTA, CDR2 FQGNSA. CDR3 size: 13 residues. The gene calls are TRBV7-2 and TRBJ2-7; D gene unclear. The clonotype was recovered from a man between 35 and 55 years old with acute or convalescent COVID-19. The sample consisted of peripheral blood. CDR3 region: CASSPSVTYEQYF. CDR3 bases: TGTGCCAGCAGCCCCAGCGTTACCTACGAGCAGTACTTC.